The clone carrying this T cell receptor (beta chain) was detected only a few times. The antigen is unknown. Although they were nominally healthy when sampled, donors likely had unrecorded immune exposures. These data belong to a study of cytomegalovirus exposure and HLA in healthy donors. Findings and limits, study-wide: Because they were indistinguishable, some V segments, including TRBV6-2 and TRBV6-3, were excluded. Reports state that TCR beta sequences accurately predicted most subjects' HLA-A and HLA-B alleles.

The PCR made use of 60 Vbeta and 13 Jbeta primers. Source study methods: In a later analysis, around 10 million of approximately 86 million unique beta chains occurred in at least two donors. Repertoires were generated with immunoSEQ multiplex PCR, while TCRdb's copy carries only in-frame clones and drops some. The DNA was the basis for D and trimming; V, J and clone size are from that table. This table holds over 150,000 clones, about 71% found once. The germline CDR1 and CDR2 sequences are SGHRS and YFSETQ. The V end lost 4 bases, the J end lost 4 bases, and 18 bases lay between the germline ends. The CDR3 has 15 residues.

The chain carries TRBV5-1 and TRBJ2-7; perhaps TRBD1 as D (6 bases). The source is a woman in her 30s in good health and CMV-seronegative. Sequencing input: PBMCs. CDR3 residues: CASSPLQGREYEQYF. Here the CDR3 DNA reads TGCGCCAGCAGCCCCTTACAGGGTAGGGAATACGAGCAGTACTTC.